This T cell receptor beta chain appears in the sequencing data of a study of T cell repertoires in cytomegalovirus infection. The V gene's germline CDR1 is SGHDT and CDR2 YYEEEE. CDR3 length: 15 amino acids. J lost 4 bases, V lost 4 bases, and 8 bases had no gene match. Turning to this clonotype: Its matching antigen is unknown.

Study-wide results and caveats: Within the response measured ex vivo, HLA-C-restricted CMV-specific TCR beta clonotypes were dominant.

TCRdb fed the reads into MiXCR, producing one record per CDR3 protein. The table lists about 890,000 distinct CDR3 sequences, roughly 30% of them singletons, with 13% in the top ten. The chain is built from TRBV5-6 and TRBJ2-1, with 7 positions matching TRBD1. The clonotype comes from a human donor in good health (CMV status not recorded). Some clones in this sample may be carry-over from other donors' samples. The sequencing here drew on cultured CD8+ T cells from PBMCs, taken from culture after CMV antigen stimulation. DNA for the CDR3: TGTGCCAGCAGCCCCCGGGACAGCTATTACAATGAGCAGTTCTTC. This sequence encodes CASSPRDSYYNEQFF.